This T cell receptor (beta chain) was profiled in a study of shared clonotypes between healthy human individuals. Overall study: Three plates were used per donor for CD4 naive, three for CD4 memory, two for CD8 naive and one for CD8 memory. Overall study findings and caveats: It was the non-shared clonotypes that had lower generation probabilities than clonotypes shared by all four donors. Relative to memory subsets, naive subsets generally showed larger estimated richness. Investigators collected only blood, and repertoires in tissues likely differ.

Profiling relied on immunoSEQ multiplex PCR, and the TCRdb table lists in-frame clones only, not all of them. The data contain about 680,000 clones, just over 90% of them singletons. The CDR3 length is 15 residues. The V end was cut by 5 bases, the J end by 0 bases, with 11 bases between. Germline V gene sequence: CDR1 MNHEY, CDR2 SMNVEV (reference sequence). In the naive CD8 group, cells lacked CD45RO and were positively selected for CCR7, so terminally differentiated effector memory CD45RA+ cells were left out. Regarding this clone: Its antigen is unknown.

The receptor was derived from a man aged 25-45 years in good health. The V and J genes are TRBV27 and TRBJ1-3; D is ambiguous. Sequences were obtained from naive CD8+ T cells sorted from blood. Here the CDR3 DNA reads TGTGCCAGCAGTGCAGACACCAACTCTGGAAACACCATATATTTT. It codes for CASSADTNSGNTIYF.